The following is a T cell receptor beta chain sequence with its context. Other nucleotide sequences from this sample produce the same CDR3. This specimen belongs to a study of cytomegalovirus exposure and HLA in healthy donors. Trimming cost V 5 bases and J 3 bases; bases outside gene matches: 6. This CDR3 has 15 residues. Germline V gene lookup returns CDR1 MNHEY and CDR2 SMNVEV (reference sequence). In the PCR, 60 Vbeta and 13 Jbeta primers were used. TCRdb keeps only in-frame clones here, not all; method: immunoSEQ multiplex PCR. Of roughly 200,000 clones listed, 70% to 80% are singletons. The V and J genes are TRBV27 and TRBJ2-2; 7 positions agree with TRBD1. Specimen: PBMCs. This TCR was recovered from a woman aged 55-69 years in good health and CMV-seropositive. CDR3 sequence: CASSRRQGDTGELFF. In nucleotides, the CDR3 is TGTGCCAGCAGTAGACGGCAGGGGGACACCGGGGAGCTGTTTTTT.